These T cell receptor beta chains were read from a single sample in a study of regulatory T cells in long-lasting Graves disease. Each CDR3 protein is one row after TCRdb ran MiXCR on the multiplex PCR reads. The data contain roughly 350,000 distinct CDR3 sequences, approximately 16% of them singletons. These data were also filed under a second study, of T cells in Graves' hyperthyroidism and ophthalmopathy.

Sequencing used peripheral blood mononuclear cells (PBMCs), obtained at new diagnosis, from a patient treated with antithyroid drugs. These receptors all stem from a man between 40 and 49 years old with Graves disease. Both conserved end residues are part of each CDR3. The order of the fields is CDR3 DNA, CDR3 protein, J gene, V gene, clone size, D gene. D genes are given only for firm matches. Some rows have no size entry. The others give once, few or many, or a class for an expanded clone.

TGTGCCAGCAGCTTAGGCACCTTGGTGACAGGAGAAAAACTGTTTTTT | CASSLGTLVTGEKLFF | TRBJ1-4 | TRBV7-6 | few | NA
TGTGCCAGCAGCTCGACAGGGTACTCCAATGAGCAGTTCTTC | CASSSTGYSNEQFF | TRBJ2-1 | TRBV7-3 | few | TRBD1
TGTGCCAGCAGCTTAGTGGGTGGCTACGAGCAGTACTTC | CASSLVGGYEQYF | TRBJ2-7 | TRBV7-9 | many | NA
TGTGCCAGCAGCTCCCACGAAGGGACAGGGGGACGGGGCTACACCTTC | CASSSHEGTGGRGYTF | TRBJ1-2 | TRBV7-2 | many | TRBD1
TGTGCCAGCAGCCAAGAGATCCCCCGTGGGAGCTCCTACGAGCAGTACTTC | CASSQEIPRGSSYEQYF | TRBJ2-7 | TRBV4-2 | few | NA
TGCGCCAGCAGCTTGGCGAGTAGAGGTGAGCAGTTCTTC | CASSLASRGEQFF | TRBJ2-1 | TRBV5-1 | many | NA
TGTGCCAGCAGTTTAGGGGCGAGCGGCAATCAGCCCCAGCATTTT | CASSLGASGNQPQHF | TRBJ1-5 | TRBV28 | many | NA
TGTGCCAGCAGTTACCGGCCGTGGGGGGGGGGAGGTCGGACAGATACGCAGTATTTT | CASSYRPWGGGGRTDTQYF | TRBJ2-3 | TRBV6-5 | many | TRBD2
TGTGCCAGCAGACTAGACAGGAACACTGAAGCTTTCTTT | CASRLDRNTEAFF | TRBJ1-1 | TRBV12-3/TRBV12-4 | many | NA
TGTGCCAGCACCATTCTCTCAGGACAATCCCGGGGTCAGCCCCAGCATTTT | CASTILSGQSRGQPQHF | TRBJ1-5 | TRBV6-1 | NA | NA
TGCGCCAGCAGCTTCCTGGGACTAGCCCCAGATACGCAGTATTTT | CASSFLGLAPDTQYF | TRBJ2-3 | TRBV5-1 | many | TRBD2
TGCAGTGCTAGAGGATTTCAGGGGGGCCGGTTTCATGGGGAGACCCAGTACTTC | CSARGFQGGRFHGETQYF | TRBJ2-5 | TRBV20-1 | many | NA
TGTGCCAGCAGCGTAGCTGCATTAGCGGGGGGCGACAATGAGCAGTTCTTC | CASSVAALAGGDNEQFF | TRBJ2-1 | TRBV9 | many | TRBD2
TGTGCCACCAGCGGGGGGGCCTTTGAGACCCAGTACTTC | CATSGGAFETQYF | TRBJ2-5 | TRBV24-1 | many | TRBD2
TGTGCCAGTCAGGAATCCAATCAGCCCCAGCATTTT | CASQESNQPQHF | TRBJ1-5 | TRBV2 | many | NA
TGTGCCAGCAGCGTAGGGGCTAGCGGGGGGATTAGCACAGATACGCAGTATTTT | CASSVGASGGISTDTQYF | TRBJ2-3 | TRBV9 | NA | TRBD2
TGTGCCAGCAGCCTAACTGATCAGGGTTTTCTTAGCTACACCTTC | CASSLTDQGFLSYTF | TRBJ1-2 | TRBV3-1 | NA | NA
TGTGCCAGCAGTGAATTCACAGGAATAAATTCACCCCTCCACTTT | CASSEFTGINSPLHF | TRBJ1-6 | TRBV25-1 | many | NA
TGCGCCAGCAGCTTGGGCCAGCAGGGCGGGGAGCTGTTTTTT | CASSLGQQGGELFF | TRBJ2-2 | TRBV5-1 | few | NA
TGTGCCATCAGGGGACAGGGGCTGGGGTCTGGGGAGCAGTACTTC | CAIRGQGLGSGEQYF | TRBJ2-7 | TRBV10-3 | many | TRBD1
TGCGCCAGCAGTGATGGTGTAGGCCGGGGCCATGGGGTGCAGTTCTTC | CASSDGVGRGHGVQFF | TRBJ2-1 | TRBV10-2 | NA | NA
TGCGCCAGCAGCTTGTTCTCCAGCTTCACAGATACGCAGTATTTT | CASSLFSSFTDTQYF | TRBJ2-3 | TRBV5-1 | many | NA
TGCAGGACTCGGGGGGGCGTCACAGATACGCAGTATTTT | CRTRGGVTDTQYF | TRBJ2-3 | TRBV20-1 | NA | TRBD2
TGTGCCAGCAGCTTAGCGGGGGGGCCTAATACGCAGTATTTT | CASSLAGGPNTQYF | TRBJ2-3 | TRBV7-3 | few | TRBD2
TGTGCCAGCAGTTTAGCGTCCCCTAAAAACATTCAGTACTTC | CASSLASPKNIQYF | TRBJ2-4 | TRBV28 | many | NA
TGTGCCAGCAGTTACTGGGGGGGCCAAGATACGCAGTATTTT | CASSYWGGQDTQYF | TRBJ2-3 | TRBV6-2/TRBV6-3 | many | NA
TGCAGTGCTTACAGACAGGGGGCTGGTGATACGCAGTATTTT | CSAYRQGAGDTQYF | TRBJ2-3 | TRBV20-1 | many | TRBD1
TGCAGTGCTAGCAGGGGGGCCCCATCTAGCACAGATACGCAGTATTTT | CSASRGAPSSTDTQYF | TRBJ2-3 | TRBV20-1 | many | NA